Listed here is a single T cell receptor beta chain. This entry is derived from a study of control samples from healthy donors and cancer patients. The assay was immunoSEQ multiplex PCR, and TCRdb's table has in-frame clones only and misses some. The sample holds 130,000 or so clones, roughly 90% seen once. Source material: blood. The receptor was isolated from a man between 45 and 60 years old in good health.

As DNA, the CDR3 is TGTGCCAGCAGTTTAGGGGGGCGCACAGATACGCAGTATTTT. This gives the protein CASSLGGRTDTQYF. The chain joins TRBV28 to TRBJ2-3; D tentatively fits TRBD1 or TRBD2 (6 bases each). The CDR3 runs 14 residues. CDR1 and CDR2 (germline): MDHEN, SYDVKM. V was trimmed by 2 bases and J by 1 base, leaving 7 bases between them.